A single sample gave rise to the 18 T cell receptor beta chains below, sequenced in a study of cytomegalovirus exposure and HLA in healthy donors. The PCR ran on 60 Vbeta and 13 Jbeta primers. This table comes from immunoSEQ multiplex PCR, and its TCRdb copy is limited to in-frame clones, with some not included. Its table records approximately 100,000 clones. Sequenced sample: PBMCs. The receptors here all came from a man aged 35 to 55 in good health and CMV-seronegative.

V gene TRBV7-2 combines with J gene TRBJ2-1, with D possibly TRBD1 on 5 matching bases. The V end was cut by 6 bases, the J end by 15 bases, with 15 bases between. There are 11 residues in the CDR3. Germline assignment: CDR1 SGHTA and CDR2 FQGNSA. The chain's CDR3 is CASRQGDPVFF. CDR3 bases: TGTGCCAGCAGGCAGGGTGATCCGGTGTTCTTC.

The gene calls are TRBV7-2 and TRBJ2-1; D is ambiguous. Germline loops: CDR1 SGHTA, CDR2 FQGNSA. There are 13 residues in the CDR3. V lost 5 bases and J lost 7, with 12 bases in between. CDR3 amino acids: CASSPFTVNEQFF. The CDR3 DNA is TGTGCCAGCAGCCCGTTCACAGTAAATGAGCAGTTCTTC.

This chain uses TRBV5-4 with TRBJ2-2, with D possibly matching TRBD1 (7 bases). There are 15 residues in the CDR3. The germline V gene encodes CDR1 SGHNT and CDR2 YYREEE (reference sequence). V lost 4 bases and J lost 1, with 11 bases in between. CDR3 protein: CASSRGTENTGELFF. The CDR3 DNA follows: TGTGCCAGCAGCCGCGGGACAGAGAACACCGGGGAGCTGTTTTTT.

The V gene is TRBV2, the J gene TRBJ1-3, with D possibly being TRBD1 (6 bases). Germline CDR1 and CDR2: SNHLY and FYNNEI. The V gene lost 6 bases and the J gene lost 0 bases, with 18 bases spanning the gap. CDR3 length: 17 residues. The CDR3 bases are TGTGCCAGCAGCCACAGGGTGACTGCGTTCTCTGGAAACACCATATATTTT. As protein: CASSHRVTAFSGNTIYF.

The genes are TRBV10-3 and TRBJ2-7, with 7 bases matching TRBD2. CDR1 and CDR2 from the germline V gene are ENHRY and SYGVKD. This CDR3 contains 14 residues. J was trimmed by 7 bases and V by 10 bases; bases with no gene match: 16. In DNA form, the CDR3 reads TGTGCCAGCAACCCACTAGCGAGCCAAGGGGAGCAGTACTTC. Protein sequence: CASNPLASQGEQYF.

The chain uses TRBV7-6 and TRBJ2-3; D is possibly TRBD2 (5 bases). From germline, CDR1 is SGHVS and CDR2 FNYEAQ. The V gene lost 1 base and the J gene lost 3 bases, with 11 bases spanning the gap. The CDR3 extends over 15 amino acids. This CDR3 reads CASSLGTGRTDTQYF. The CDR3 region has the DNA TGTGCCAGCAGCTTAGGAACGGGAAGGACAGATACGCAGTATTTT.

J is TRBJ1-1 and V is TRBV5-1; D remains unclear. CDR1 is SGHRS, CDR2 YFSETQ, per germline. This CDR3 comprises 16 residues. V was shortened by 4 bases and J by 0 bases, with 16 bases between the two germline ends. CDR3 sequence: CASSQAGVGMNTEAFF. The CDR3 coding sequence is TGCGCCAGCAGCCAGGCCGGGGTGGGCATGAACACTGAAGCTTTCTTT.

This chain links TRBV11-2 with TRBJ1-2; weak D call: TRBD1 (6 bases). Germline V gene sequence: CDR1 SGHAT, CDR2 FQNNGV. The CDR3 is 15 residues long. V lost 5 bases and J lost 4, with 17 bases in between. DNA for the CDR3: TGTGCCAGCAGCCAAGACAGGTTCCTGGGCTATGGCTACACCTTC. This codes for CASSQDRFLGYGYTF.

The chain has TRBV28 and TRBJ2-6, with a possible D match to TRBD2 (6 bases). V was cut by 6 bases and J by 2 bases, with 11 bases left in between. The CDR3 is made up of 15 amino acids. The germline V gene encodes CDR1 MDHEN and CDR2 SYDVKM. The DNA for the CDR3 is TGTGCCAGCAGCTCCCCGGGGGCTGGGGCCAACGTCCTGACTTTC. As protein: CASSSPGAGANVLTF.

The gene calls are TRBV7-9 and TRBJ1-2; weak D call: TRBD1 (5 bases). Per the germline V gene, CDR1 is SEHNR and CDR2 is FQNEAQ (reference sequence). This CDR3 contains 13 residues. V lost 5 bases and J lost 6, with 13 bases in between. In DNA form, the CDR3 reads TGTGCCAGCAGCCCCGACAGTTATGATGGCTACACCTTC. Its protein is CASSPDSYDGYTF.

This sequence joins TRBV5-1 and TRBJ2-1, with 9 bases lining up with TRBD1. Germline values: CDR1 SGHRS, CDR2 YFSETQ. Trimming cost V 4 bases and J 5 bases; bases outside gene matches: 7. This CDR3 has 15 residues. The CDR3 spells CASSPEGQGDNEQFF. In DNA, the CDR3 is TGCGCCAGCAGCCCGGAGGGACAGGGCGACAATGAGCAGTTCTTC.

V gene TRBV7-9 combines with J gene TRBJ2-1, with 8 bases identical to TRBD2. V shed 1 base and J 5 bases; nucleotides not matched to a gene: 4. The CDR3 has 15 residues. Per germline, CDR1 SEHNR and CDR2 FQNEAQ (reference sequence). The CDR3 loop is CASSLVGLGNNEQFF. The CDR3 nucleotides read TGTGCCAGCAGCTTAGTGGGACTAGGAAACAATGAGCAGTTCTTC.

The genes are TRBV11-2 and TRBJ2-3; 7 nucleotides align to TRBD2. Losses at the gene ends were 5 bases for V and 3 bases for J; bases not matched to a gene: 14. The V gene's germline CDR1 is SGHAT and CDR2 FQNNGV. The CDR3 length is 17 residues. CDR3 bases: TGTGCCAGCAGCCGGATCGGGGACTGGCGGGAGACAGATACGCAGTATTTT. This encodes CASSRIGDWRETDTQYF.

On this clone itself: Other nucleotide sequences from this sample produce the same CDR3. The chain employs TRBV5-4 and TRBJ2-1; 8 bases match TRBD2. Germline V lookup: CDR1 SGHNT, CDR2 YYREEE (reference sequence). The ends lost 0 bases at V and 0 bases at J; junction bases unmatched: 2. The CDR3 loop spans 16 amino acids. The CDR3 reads CASSLDLAGSYNEQFF. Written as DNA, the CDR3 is TGTGCCAGCAGCTTGGACCTAGCGGGCTCCTACAATGAGCAGTTCTTC.

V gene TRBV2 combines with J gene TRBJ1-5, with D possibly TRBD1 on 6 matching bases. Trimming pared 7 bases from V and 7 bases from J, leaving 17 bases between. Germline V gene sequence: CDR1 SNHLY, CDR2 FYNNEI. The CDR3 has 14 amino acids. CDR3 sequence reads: CASTGVGAGQPQHF. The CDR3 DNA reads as TGTGCCAGCACCGGGGTGGGGGCTGGGCAGCCCCAGCATTTT.

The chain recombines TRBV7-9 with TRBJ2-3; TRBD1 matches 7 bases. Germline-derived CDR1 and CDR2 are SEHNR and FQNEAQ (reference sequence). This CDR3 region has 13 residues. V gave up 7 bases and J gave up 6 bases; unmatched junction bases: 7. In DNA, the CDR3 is TGTGCCAGCAACATAGGGGGCCTTGATACGCAGTATTTT. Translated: CASNIGGLDTQYF. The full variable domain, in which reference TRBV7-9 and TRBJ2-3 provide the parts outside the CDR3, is DTGVSQNPRHKITKRGQNVTFRCDPISEHNRLYWYRQTLGQGPEFLTYFQNEAQLEKSRLLSDRFSAERPKGSFSTLEIQRTEQGDSAMYLCASNIGGLDTQYFGPGTRLTVL.

In DNA form, the CDR3 reads TGCGCCAGCAGCCAAGGAGCGGGAGGGACCTACGAGCAGTACTTC. This translates into CASSQGAGGTYEQYF. This rearrangement joins TRBV4-1 to TRBJ2-7; 10 nucleotides match TRBD2. Trimming cost V 1 base and J 2 bases; bases outside gene matches: 2. This CDR3 region has 15 residues. Looked up from germline, CDR1 is MGHRA and CDR2 is YSYEKL.

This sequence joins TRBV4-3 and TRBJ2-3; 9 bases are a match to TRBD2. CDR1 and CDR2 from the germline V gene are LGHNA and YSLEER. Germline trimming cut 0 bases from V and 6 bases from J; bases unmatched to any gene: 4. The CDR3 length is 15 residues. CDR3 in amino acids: CASSQDRRGGDTQYF. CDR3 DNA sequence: TGCGCCAGCAGCCAAGATAGGCGGGGGGGGGATACGCAGTATTTT.